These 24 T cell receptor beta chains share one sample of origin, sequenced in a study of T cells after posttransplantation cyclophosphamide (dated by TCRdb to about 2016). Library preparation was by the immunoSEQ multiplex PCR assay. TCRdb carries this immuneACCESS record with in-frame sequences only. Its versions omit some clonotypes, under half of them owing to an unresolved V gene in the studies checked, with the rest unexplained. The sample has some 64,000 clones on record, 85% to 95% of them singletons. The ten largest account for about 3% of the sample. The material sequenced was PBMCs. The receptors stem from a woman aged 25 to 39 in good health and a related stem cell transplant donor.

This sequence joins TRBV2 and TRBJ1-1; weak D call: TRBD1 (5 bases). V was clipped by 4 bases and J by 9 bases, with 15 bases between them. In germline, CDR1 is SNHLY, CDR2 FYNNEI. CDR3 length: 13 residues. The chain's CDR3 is CASSGGGKNKAFF. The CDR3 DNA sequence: TGTGCCAGCAGTGGCGGGGGAAAAAACAAAGCTTTCTTT.

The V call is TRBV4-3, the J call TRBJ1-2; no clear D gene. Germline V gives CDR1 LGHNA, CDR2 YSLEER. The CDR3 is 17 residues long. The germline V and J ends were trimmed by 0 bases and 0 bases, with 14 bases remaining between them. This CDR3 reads CASSQDLKDHANYGYTF. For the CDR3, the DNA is TGCGCCAGCAGCCAAGATTTAAAGGACCATGCTAACTATGGCTACACCTTC.

The CDR3 spells CASSSGPSGANVLTF. The CDR3 DNA is TGTGCCAGCAGCTCGGGCCCATCTGGGGCCAACGTCCTGACTTTC. The gene calls are TRBV7-2 and TRBJ2-6, with D unclear. The CDR3 contains 15 residues. Deletions cut 4 bases from V and 1 base from J, with 8 bases between. The germline V gene encodes CDR1 SGHTA and CDR2 FQGNSA.

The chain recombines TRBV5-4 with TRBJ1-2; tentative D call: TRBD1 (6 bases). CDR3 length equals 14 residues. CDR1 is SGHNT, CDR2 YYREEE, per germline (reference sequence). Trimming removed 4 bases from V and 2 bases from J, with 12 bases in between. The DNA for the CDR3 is TGTGCCAGCAGCGCCCGACAGGAGAACTATGGCTACACCTTC. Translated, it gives CASSARQENYGYTF.

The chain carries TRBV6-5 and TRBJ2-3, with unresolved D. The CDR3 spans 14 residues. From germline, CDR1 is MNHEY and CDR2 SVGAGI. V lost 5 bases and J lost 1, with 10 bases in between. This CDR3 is CASSDTWGTDTQYF. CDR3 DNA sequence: TGTGCCAGCAGTGACACCTGGGGCACAGATACGCAGTATTTT.

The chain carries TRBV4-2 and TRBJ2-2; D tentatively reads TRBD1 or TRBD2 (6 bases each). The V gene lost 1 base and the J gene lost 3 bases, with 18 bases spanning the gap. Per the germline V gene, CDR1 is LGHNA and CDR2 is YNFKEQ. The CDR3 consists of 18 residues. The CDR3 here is CASSQAKGGPGYTGELFF. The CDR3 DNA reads TGTGCCAGCAGCCAAGCGAAGGGGGGCCCAGGCTACACCGGGGAGCTGTTTTTT.

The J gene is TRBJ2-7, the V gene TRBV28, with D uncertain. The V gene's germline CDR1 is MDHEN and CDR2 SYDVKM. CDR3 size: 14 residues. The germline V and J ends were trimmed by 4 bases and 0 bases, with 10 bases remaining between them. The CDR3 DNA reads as TGTGCCAGCAGTTCTTACACGTCCTCCTACGAGCAGTACTTC. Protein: CASSSYTSSYEQYF.

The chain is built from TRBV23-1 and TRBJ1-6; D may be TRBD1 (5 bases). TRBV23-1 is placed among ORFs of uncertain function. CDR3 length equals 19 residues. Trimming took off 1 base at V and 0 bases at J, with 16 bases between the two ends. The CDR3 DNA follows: TGCGCCAGCAGTCAATACAGGCCCACTCTGAGCTCCTATAATTCACCCCTCCACTTT. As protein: CASSQYRPTLSSYNSPLHF.

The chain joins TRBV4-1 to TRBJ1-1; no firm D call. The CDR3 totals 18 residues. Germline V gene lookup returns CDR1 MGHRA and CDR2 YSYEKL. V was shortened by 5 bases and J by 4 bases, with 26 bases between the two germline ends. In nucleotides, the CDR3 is TGCGCCAGCAGCAAGGGTCGTCTAGGCACCCCCCGGGGCACTGAAGCTTTCTTT. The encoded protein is CASSKGRLGTPRGTEAFF.

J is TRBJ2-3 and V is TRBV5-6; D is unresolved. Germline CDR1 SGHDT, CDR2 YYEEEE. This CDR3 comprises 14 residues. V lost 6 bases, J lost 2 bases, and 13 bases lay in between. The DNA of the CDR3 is TGTGCCAGCACCCTCGGGCAGTACACAGATACGCAGTATTTT. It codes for CASTLGQYTDTQYF.

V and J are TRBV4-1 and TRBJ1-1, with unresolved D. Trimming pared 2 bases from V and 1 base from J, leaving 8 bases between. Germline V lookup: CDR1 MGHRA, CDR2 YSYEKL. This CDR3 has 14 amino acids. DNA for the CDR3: TGCGCCAGCAGCCAATGGTCCCGGAACACTGAAGCTTTCTTT. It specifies CASSQWSRNTEAFF.

CDR3 region: CASSFPGGFYEQYF. The DNA for the CDR3 is TGTGCCAGCAGCTTCCCAGGGGGGTTTTACGAGCAGTACTTC. The chain couples TRBV5-5 to TRBJ2-7; TRBD1 is a possible D gene (7 bases). The germline V gene encodes CDR1 SGHKS and CDR2 YYEKEE (reference sequence). The CDR3 covers 14 residues. Trimming took off 2 bases at V and 4 bases at J, with 13 bases between the two ends.

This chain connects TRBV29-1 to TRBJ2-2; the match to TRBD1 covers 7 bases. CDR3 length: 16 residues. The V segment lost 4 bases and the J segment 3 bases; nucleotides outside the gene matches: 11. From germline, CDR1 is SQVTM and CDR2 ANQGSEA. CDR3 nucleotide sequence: TGCAGCGTTGTAGAACCTGGGACAGCATACACCGGGGAGCTGTTTTTT. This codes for CSVVEPGTAYTGELFF.

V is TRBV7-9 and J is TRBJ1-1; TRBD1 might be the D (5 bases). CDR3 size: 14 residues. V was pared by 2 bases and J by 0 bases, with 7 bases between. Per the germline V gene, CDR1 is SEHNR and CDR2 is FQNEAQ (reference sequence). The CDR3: CASSLKGMNTEAFF. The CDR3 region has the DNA TGTGCCAGCAGCTTAAAGGGGATGAACACTGAAGCTTTCTTT.

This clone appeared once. Here the CDR3 DNA reads TGTGCCAGCAGCTTAGAGCCGGGGGGCTATGGCTACACCTTC. Encoded protein: CASSLEPGGYGYTF. V gene TRBV7-2 combines with J gene TRBJ1-2, with D possibly TRBD1 on 5 matching bases. Germline values: CDR1 SGHTA, CDR2 FQGNSA. The CDR3 covers 14 residues. V was shortened by 1 base and J by 4 bases, with 10 bases between the two germline ends.

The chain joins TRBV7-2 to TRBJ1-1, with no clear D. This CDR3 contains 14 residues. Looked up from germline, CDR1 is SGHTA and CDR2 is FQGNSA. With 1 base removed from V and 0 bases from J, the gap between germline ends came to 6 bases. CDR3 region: CASSLGRLNTEAFF. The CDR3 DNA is TGTGCCAGCAGCTTAGGGAGATTGAACACTGAAGCTTTCTTT.

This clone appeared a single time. CDR3 amino acids: CASKEWDSTGELFF. CDR3 coding DNA: TGTGCCAGCAAGGAATGGGACAGCACCGGGGAGCTGTTTTTT. The chain joins TRBV2 to TRBJ2-2; 7 positions match TRBD1. Germline V gives CDR1 SNHLY, CDR2 FYNNEI. This CDR3 has 14 amino acids. After removal of 7 bases from V and 4 bases from J, the junction contained 6 bases not matched to a gene.

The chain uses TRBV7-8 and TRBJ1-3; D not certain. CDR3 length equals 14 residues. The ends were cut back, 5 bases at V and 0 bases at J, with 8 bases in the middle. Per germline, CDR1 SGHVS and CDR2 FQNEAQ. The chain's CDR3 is CASSHGSSGNTIYF. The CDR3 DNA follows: TGTGCCAGCAGCCACGGGAGCTCTGGAAACACCATATATTTT.

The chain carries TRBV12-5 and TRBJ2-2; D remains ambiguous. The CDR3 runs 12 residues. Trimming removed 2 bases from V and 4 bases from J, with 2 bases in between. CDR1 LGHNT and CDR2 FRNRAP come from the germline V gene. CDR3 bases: TGTGCTAGTGGTTTGTCCACCGGGGAGCTGTTTTTT. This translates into CASGLSTGELFF.

The CDR3 spells CASSQETRRRYGYTF. The CDR3, as DNA: TGCGCCAGCAGCCAAGAAACCCGCAGGCGCTATGGCTACACCTTC. This rearrangement joins TRBV4-3 to TRBJ1-2; D gene unclear. Germline V CDR1 and CDR2: LGHNA, YSLEER. The CDR3 totals 15 residues. Trimming shortened V by 0 bases and J by 4 bases, and 12 bases separated the two germline ends.

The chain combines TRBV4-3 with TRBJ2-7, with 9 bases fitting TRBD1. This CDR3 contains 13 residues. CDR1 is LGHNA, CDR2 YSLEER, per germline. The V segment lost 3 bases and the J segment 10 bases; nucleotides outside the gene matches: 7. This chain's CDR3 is CASSQVQGAGQYF. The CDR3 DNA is TGCGCCAGCAGCCAGGTACAGGGGGCAGGACAGTACTTC.

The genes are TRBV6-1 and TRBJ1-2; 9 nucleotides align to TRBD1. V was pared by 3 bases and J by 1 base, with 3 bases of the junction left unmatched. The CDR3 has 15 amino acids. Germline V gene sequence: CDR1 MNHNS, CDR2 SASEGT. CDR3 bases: TGTGCCAGCAGTGACGGGGACAGGGTTAACTATGGCTACACCTTC. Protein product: CASSDGDRVNYGYTF.

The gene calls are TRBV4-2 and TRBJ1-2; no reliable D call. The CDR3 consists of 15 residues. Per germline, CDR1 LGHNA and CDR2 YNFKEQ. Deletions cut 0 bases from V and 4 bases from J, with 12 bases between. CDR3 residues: CASSQDIEMGYGYTF. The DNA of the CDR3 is TGTGCCAGCAGCCAAGATATCGAGATGGGCTATGGCTACACCTTC.

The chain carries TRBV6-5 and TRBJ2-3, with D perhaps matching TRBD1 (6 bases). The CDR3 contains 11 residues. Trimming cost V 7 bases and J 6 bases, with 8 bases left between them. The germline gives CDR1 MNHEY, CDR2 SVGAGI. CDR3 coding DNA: TGTGCCAGCAATACAGGGGATACGCAGTATTTT. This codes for CASNTGDTQYF.